This TCR beta chain was sequenced during a study of blood T cells in healthy people across ages. This CDR3 comprises 17 residues. Germline V lookup: CDR1 LGHNA, CDR2 YNFKEQ. The V and J ends lost 4 bases and 0 bases, in that order; junction bases with no gene match: 7. A second PCR of 7 to 11 cycles used a sample-barcoded 5' primer and a J-beta primer mix. TCRdb reanalysed the 5' RACE reads using MiXCR and keeps one entry per CDR3 protein. The table has roughly 1.7 million distinct CDR3 sequences, roughly a third seen once. This TCR came from a woman aged 25-40 years in good health. V and J are TRBV4-2 and TRBJ2-1; 9 bases are a match to TRBD2. Material for sequencing was blood. The chain's CDR3 is CASSPAPSGTSYNEQFF. The CDR3 nucleotides are TGTGCCAGCAGCCCAGCCCCTAGCGGGACCTCCTACAATGAGCAGTTCTTC.